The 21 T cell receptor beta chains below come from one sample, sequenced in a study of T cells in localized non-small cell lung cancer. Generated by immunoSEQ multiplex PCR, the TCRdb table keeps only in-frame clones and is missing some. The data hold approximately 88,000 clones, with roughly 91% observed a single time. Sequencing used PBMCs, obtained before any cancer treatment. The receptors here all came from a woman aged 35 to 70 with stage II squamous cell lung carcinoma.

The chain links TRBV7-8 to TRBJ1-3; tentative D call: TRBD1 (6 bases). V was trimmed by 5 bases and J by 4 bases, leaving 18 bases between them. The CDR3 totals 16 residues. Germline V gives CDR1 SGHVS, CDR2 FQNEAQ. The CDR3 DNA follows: TGTGCCAGCAGCACCCCCGAGGGGGGCGGCGGAAACACCATATATTTT. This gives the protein CASSTPEGGGGNTIYF. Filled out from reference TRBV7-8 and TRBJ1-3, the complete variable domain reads GAGVSQSPRYKVAKRGQDVALRCDPISGHVSLFWYQQALGQGPEFLTYFQNEAQLDKSGLPSDRFFAERPEGSVSTLKIQRTQQEDSAVYLCASSTPEGGGGNTIYFGEGSWLTVV.

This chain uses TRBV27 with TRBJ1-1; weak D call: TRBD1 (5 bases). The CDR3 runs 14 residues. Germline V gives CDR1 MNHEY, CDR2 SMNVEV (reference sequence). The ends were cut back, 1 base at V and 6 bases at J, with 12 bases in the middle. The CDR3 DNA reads TGTGCCAGCAGTTTATTTGGGGGATCCCCTGAAGCTTTCTTT. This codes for CASSLFGGSPEAFF.

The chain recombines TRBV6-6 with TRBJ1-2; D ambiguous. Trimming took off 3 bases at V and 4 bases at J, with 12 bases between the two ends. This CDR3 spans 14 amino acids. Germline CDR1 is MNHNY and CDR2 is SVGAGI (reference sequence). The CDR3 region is CASSYDASTYGYTF. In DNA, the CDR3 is TGTGCCAGCAGTTATGACGCCTCCACCTATGGCTACACCTTC.

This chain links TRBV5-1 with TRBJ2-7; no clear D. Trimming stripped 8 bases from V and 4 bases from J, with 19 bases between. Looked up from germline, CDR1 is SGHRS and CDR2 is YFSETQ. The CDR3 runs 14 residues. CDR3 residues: CASTKGETEYEQYF. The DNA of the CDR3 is TGCGCCAGTACAAAAGGAGAGACGGAATACGAGCAGTACTTC.

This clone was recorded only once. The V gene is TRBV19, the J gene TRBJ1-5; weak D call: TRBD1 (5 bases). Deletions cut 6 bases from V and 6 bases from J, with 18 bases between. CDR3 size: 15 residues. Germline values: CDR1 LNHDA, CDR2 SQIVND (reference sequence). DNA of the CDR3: TGTGCCAGTAGCCCTCTAGACAGCGAGGGTCAGCCCCAGCATTTT. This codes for CASSPLDSEGQPQHF.

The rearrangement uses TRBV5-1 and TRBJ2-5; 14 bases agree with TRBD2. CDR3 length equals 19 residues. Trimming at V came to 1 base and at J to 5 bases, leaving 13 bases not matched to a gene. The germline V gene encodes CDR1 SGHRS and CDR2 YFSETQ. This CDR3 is CASSLRTSGRIFLGETQYF. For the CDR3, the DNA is TGCGCCAGCAGCTTGAGGACTAGCGGGAGGATATTTCTGGGGGAGACCCAGTACTTC.

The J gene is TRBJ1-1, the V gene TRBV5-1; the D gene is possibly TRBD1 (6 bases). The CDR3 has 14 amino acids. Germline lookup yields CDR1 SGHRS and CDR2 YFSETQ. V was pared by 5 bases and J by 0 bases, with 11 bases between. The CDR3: CASRIGQMNTEAFF. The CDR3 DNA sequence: TGCGCCAGCAGGATCGGACAGATGAACACTGAAGCTTTCTTT.

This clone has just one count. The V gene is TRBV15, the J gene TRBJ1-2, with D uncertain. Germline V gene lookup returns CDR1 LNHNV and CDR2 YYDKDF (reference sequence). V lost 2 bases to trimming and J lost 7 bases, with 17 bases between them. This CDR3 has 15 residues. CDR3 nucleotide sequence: TGTGCCACCAGCAGACCCACCTCCCGAGAGGCTGGCTACACCTTC. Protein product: CATSRPTSREAGYTF.

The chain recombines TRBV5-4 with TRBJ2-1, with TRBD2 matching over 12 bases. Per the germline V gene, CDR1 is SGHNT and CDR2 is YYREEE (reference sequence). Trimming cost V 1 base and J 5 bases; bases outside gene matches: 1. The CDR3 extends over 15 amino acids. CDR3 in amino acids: CASSLTSGRNNEQFF. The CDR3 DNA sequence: TGTGCCAGCAGCTTGACTAGCGGGAGGAACAATGAGCAGTTCTTC.

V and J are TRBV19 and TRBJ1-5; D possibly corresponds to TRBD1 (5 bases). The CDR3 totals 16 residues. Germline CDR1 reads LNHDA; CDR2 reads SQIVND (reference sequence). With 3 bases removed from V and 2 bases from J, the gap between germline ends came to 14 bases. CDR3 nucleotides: TGTGCCAGTAGTATTGGTTGGGGGAGGGGCAATCAGCCCCAGCATTTT. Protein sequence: CASSIGWGRGNQPQHF.

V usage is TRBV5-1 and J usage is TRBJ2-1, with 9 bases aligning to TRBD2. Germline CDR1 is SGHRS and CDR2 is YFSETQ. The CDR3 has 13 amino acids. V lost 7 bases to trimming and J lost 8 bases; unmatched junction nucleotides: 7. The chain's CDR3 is CASGREGRYEQFF. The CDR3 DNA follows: TGCGCCAGCGGGCGGGAGGGCCGGTATGAGCAGTTCTTC.

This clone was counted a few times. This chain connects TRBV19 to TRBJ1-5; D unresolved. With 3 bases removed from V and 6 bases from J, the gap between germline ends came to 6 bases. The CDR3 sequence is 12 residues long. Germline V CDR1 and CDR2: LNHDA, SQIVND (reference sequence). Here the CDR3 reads CASSMLGQPQHF. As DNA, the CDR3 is TGTGCCAGTAGTATGTTGGGTCAGCCCCAGCATTTT.

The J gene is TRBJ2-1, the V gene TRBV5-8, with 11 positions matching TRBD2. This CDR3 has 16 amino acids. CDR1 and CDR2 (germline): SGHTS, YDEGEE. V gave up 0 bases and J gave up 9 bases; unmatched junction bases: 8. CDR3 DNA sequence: TGTGCCAGCAGCTTGGTTGCTAGCGGGGGGCATGGTGAGCAGTTCTTC. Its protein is CASSLVASGGHGEQFF.

CDR3 sequence: CASSNLAGVNTGELFF. The CDR3 coding sequence is TGTGCCAGTAGTAATCTAGCGGGAGTTAACACCGGGGAGCTGTTTTTT. The V call is TRBV19, the J call TRBJ2-2, with 10 nucleotides matching TRBD2. The V gene end was trimmed by 4 bases and the J gene end by 2 bases; junction bases not matched to a gene: 4. CDR1 and CDR2 (germline): LNHDA, SQIVND (reference sequence). The CDR3 spans 16 residues. Variable domain in full (rest from reference TRBV19 and TRBJ2-2): DGGITQSPKYLFRKEGQNVTLSCEQNLNHDAMYWYRQDPGQGLRLIYYSQIVNDFQKGDIAEGYSVSREKKESFPLTVTSAQKNPTAFYLCASSNLAGVNTGELFFGEGSRLTVL.

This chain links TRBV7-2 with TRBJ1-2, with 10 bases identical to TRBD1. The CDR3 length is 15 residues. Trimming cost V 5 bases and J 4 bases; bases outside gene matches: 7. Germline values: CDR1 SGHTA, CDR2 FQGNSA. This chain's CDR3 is CASSRTGQGTYGYTF. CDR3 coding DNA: TGTGCCAGCAGCCGAACGGGACAGGGGACCTATGGCTACACCTTC.

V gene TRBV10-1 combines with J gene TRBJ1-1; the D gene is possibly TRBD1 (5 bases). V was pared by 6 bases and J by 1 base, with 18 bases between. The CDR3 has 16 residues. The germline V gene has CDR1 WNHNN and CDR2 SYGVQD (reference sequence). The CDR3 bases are TGCGCCAGCAGCCCACACGGGCGGCAGGGGAACACTGAAGCTTTCTTT. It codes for CASSPHGRQGNTEAFF.

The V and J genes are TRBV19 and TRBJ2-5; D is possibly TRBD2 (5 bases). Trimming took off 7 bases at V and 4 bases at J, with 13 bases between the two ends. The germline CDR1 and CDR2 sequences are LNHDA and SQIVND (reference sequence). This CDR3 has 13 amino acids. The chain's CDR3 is CASTPNAGETQYF. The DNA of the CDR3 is TGTGCCAGTACCCCCAATGCGGGAGAGACCCAGTACTTC.

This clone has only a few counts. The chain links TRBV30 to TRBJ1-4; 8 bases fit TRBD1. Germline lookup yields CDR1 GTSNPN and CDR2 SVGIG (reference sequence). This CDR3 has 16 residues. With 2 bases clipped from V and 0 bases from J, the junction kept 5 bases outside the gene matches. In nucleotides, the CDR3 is TGTGCCTGGAGTCGGGACAGGTCTGCAACTAATGAAAAACTGTTTTTT. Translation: CAWSRDRSATNEKLFF.

The CDR3 region has the DNA TGTGCCAGCAGAAAGACTAGCGGGGGGGCCGGAGAGACCCAGTACTTC. Translated, it gives CASRKTSGGAGETQYF. The chain has TRBV2 and TRBJ2-5; TRBD2 matches 14 bases. After removal of 6 bases from V and 4 bases from J, the junction contained 7 bases not matched to a gene. Germline V gives CDR1 SNHLY, CDR2 FYNNEI. This CDR3 region has 16 residues.

The CDR3 DNA reads as TGTGCCAGCAGCTTGGGCGGAGGGATGAGCAATCAGCCCCAGCATTTT. It encodes CASSLGGGMSNQPQHF. The J gene is TRBJ1-5, the V gene TRBV5-8; D unresolved. This CDR3 is 16 amino acids long. CDR1 is SGHTS, CDR2 YDEGEE, per germline. Trimming pared 0 bases from V and 1 base from J, leaving 11 bases between.

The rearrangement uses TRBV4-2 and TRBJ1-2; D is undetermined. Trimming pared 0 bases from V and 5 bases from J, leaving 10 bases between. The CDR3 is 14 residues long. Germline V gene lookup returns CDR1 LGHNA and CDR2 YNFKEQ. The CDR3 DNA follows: TGTGCCAGCAGCCAAGATCGGGTAGAGTATGGCTACACCTTC. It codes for CASSQDRVEYGYTF.